A single sample gave rise to the 21 T cell receptor beta chains below, sequenced in a study of cytomegalovirus exposure and HLA in healthy donors. PCR amplification relied on 60 Vbeta primers (plus 13 Jbeta primers). Profiled with immunoSEQ multiplex PCR; TCRdb holds only in-frame clones, not every one. Among more than 95,000 clones listed, around 82% were seen once. The sequencing input was PBMCs. Receptor source: a woman aged 40 to 49 in good health and CMV-seropositive.

The table lists this clone with a count of one. The chain couples TRBV9 to TRBJ2-7, with a tentative D call TRBD1 (6 bases). With 0 bases removed from V and 4 bases from J, the gap between germline ends came to 14 bases. The germline V gene has CDR1 SGDLS and CDR2 YYNGEE. The CDR3 is 15 residues long. CDR3 DNA: TGTGCCAGCAGCGTAGCGGCAGGGGATCTGTACGAGCAGTACTTC. This sequence encodes CASSVAAGDLYEQYF. Full variable domain (missing parts from reference TRBV9 and TRBJ2-7): DSGVTQTPKHLITATGQRVTLRCSPRSGDLSVYWYQQSLDQGLQFLIQYYNGEERAKGNILERFSAQQFPDLHSELNLSSLELGDSALYFCASSVAAGDLYEQYFGPGTRLTVT.

This chain links TRBV6-5 with TRBJ1-2; D is perhaps TRBD1 (5 bases). V was pared by 2 bases and J by 6 bases, with 10 bases between. The CDR3 covers 13 residues. Germline lookup yields CDR1 MNHEY and CDR2 SVGAGI. Here the CDR3 reads CASSYGGTDGYTF. The CDR3 DNA follows: TGTGCCAGCAGTTACGGAGGGACCGATGGCTACACCTTC.

V and J are TRBV18 and TRBJ1-2; D perhaps matches TRBD1 (5 bases). The CDR3 is 19 amino acids. Per the germline V gene, CDR1 is KGHSH and CDR2 is LQKENI. V was pared by 2 bases and J by 3 bases, with 25 bases between. Here the CDR3 DNA reads TGTGCCAGCTCACCATCTTACAAAACTTGGGGGGATCCAGACTATGGCTACACCTTC. As protein: CASSPSYKTWGDPDYGYTF.

V usage is TRBV7-8 and J usage is TRBJ2-7; D gene unclear. V lost 4 bases and J 0 bases, leaving 4 bases between the germline ends. This CDR3 has 12 residues. The germline CDR1 and CDR2 sequences are SGHVS and FQNEAQ. In DNA form, the CDR3 reads TGTGCCAGCAGCTCTAACTCCTACGAGCAGTACTTC. Its protein is CASSSNSYEQYF. Complete variable domain (other parts from reference TRBV7-8 and TRBJ2-7): GAGVSQSPRYKVAKRGQDVALRCDPISGHVSLFWYQQALGQGPEFLTYFQNEAQLDKSGLPSDRFFAERPEGSVSTLKIQRTQQEDSAVYLCASSSNSYEQYFGPGTRLTVT.

This sequence joins TRBV4-3 and TRBJ1-2, with a possible D match to TRBD1 (6 bases). Germline values: CDR1 LGHNA, CDR2 YSLEER. This CDR3 comprises 16 residues. V was clipped by 0 bases and J by 5 bases, with 16 bases between them. CDR3 sequence: CASSQDVRTDFYGYTF. In nucleotides, the CDR3 is TGCGCCAGCAGCCAAGATGTCAGGACAGACTTTTATGGCTACACCTTC.

This chain connects TRBV5-1 to TRBJ2-7; D is perhaps TRBD2 (6 bases). CDR1 and CDR2 (germline): SGHRS, YFSETQ. CDR3 size: 14 residues. V lost 4 bases and J 3 bases, leaving 14 bases between the germline ends. CDR3 protein: CASSPTRDFYEQYF. DNA of the CDR3: TGCGCCAGCAGCCCGACCCGGGACTTCTACGAGCAGTACTTC.

J is TRBJ2-3 and V is TRBV7-2; 7 positions agree with TRBD2. The length of the CDR3 is 13 residues. Germline CDR1 and CDR2: SGHTA and FQGNSA. Trimming removed 7 bases from V and 1 base from J; junction bases left unmatched: 2. The chain's CDR3 is CASNRGGTDTQYF. The DNA of the CDR3 is TGTGCCAGCAACCGGGGGGGCACAGATACGCAGTATTTT.

The chain combines TRBV7-8 with TRBJ1-5; 8 bases line up with TRBD1. Trimming removed 1 base from V and 3 bases from J; junction bases left unmatched: 5. This CDR3 comprises 16 residues. Germline lookup yields CDR1 SGHVS and CDR2 FQNEAQ. For the CDR3, the DNA is TGTGCCAGCAGCTTAGACAGGGGGACTAACAATCAGCCCCAGCATTTT. Translation: CASSLDRGTNNQPQHF.

The chain employs TRBV5-6 and TRBJ2-2; 8 nucleotides align to TRBD2. Trimming took 3 bases from V and 6 from J; bases not matched to a gene: 7. Per germline, CDR1 SGHDT and CDR2 YYEEEE. The CDR3 runs 15 residues. This CDR3 reads CASSSGLVGAGELFF. CDR3 coding DNA: TGTGCCAGCAGCTCGGGACTAGTCGGAGCCGGGGAGCTGTTTTTT.

The chain carries TRBV19 and TRBJ2-5; 8 nucleotides line up with TRBD2. The trim removed 3 bases at V and 5 bases at J, leaving 8 bases unmatched. The CDR3 has 15 amino acids. Looked up from germline, CDR1 is LNHDA and CDR2 is SQIVND (reference sequence). Here the CDR3 reads CASSIGREGRETQYF. In DNA, the CDR3 is TGTGCCAGTAGTATTGGCCGGGAGGGCCGGGAGACCCAGTACTTC.

The chain uses TRBV14 and TRBJ2-3; TRBD2 matches 11 bases. Germline trimming cut 4 bases from V and 4 bases from J; bases unmatched to any gene: 4. There are 15 residues in the CDR3. Per the germline V gene, CDR1 is SGHDN and CDR2 is FVKESK. The CDR3 region is CASSPLAGVADTQYF. The CDR3 DNA is TGTGCCAGCAGCCCACTAGCGGGAGTGGCAGATACGCAGTATTTT. The full variable domain, with the rest looked up from reference TRBV14 and TRBJ2-3, is EAGVTQFPSHSVIEKGQTVTLRCDPISGHDNLYWYRRVMGKEIKFLLHFVKESKQDESGMPNNRFLAERTGGTYSTLKVQPAELEDSGVYFCASSPLAGVADTQYFGPGTRLTVL.

The chain couples TRBV10-1 to TRBJ2-2; 7 bases are a match to TRBD1. Germline assignment: CDR1 WNHNN and CDR2 SYGVQD (reference sequence). Trimming cost V 8 bases and J 3 bases; bases outside gene matches: 9. The CDR3 is made up of 15 amino acids. The CDR3 protein is CASASGTADTGELFF. The CDR3 nucleotides read TGCGCCAGCGCGTCCGGGACAGCCGACACCGGGGAGCTGTTTTTT.

The DNA of the CDR3 is TGCGCCAGCAGCGGACAGGGGCCTTTCGAAAAACTGTTTTTT. It specifies CASSGQGPFEKLFF. The V call is TRBV5-1, the J call TRBJ1-4; 9 nucleotides agree with TRBD1. This CDR3 contains 14 residues. Trimming removed 4 bases from V and 8 bases from J; junction bases left unmatched: 6. CDR1 and CDR2 (germline): SGHRS, YFSETQ.

The chain recombines TRBV5-1 with TRBJ2-2; D gene ambiguous. With 0 bases removed from V and 6 bases from J, the gap between germline ends came to 9 bases. This CDR3 spans 14 amino acids. Germline CDR1 and CDR2: SGHRS and YFSETQ. CDR3: CASSLAEFAGELFF. The DNA of the CDR3 is TGCGCCAGCAGCTTGGCGGAGTTTGCCGGGGAGCTGTTTTTT.

The chain is built from TRBV5-4 and TRBJ2-5; 12 nucleotides line up with TRBD1. V lost 1 base to trimming and J lost 4 bases; unmatched junction nucleotides: 5. This CDR3 has 16 amino acids. Germline V gives CDR1 SGHNT, CDR2 YYREEE (reference sequence). CDR3 residues: CASSLTGTGGPETQYF. CDR3 bases: TGTGCCAGCAGCTTGACCGGGACAGGGGGCCCAGAGACCCAGTACTTC.

The V call is TRBV5-1, the J call TRBJ2-5, with 8 bases aligning to TRBD2. Per the germline V gene, CDR1 is SGHRS and CDR2 is YFSETQ. The length of the CDR3 is 14 residues. The trim removed 4 bases at V and 7 bases at J, leaving 9 bases unmatched. The chain's CDR3 is CASSGWDTSGTQYF. The CDR3 DNA reads TGCGCCAGCAGCGGCTGGGATACTAGCGGGACCCAGTACTTC.

The V call is TRBV19, the J call TRBJ2-5; 9 bases are a match to TRBD1. The CDR3 extends over 15 amino acids. V shed 2 bases, J shed 4 bases, and the junction held 5 bases outside the gene matches. CDR1 is LNHDA, CDR2 SQIVND, per germline (reference sequence). This chain's CDR3 is CASSISGQGRETQYF. In nucleotides, the CDR3 is TGTGCCAGTAGTATATCGGGACAGGGAAGAGAGACCCAGTACTTC.

This chain connects TRBV6-1 to TRBJ1-5; no clear D. The CDR3 runs 16 residues. With 4 bases removed from V and 5 bases from J, the gap between germline ends came to 18 bases. Germline CDR1 and CDR2: MNHNS and SASEGT. The CDR3 coding sequence is TGTGCCAGCAGTGTAGATGGGCACGGGGTTTATCAGCCCCAGCATTTT. This translates into CASSVDGHGVYQPQHF.

The V call is TRBV11-2, the J call TRBJ1-2, with 8 nucleotides matching TRBD1. After removal of 5 bases from V and 4 bases from J, the junction contained 3 bases not matched to a gene. Germline V lookup: CDR1 SGHAT, CDR2 FQNNGV. The CDR3 covers 13 residues. CDR3 sequence: CASSETGVYGYTF. CDR3 bases: TGTGCCAGCAGCGAGACAGGGGTCTATGGCTACACCTTC.

This rearrangement joins TRBV9 to TRBJ2-1; perhaps TRBD1 as D (5 bases). The CDR3 runs to 13 residues. Trimming shortened V by 0 bases and J by 10 bases, and 11 bases separated the two germline ends. From germline, CDR1 is SGDLS and CDR2 YYNGEE. CDR3 DNA: TGTGCCAGCAGCGTAGGACAGTCGGGCGAGCAGTTCTTC. It encodes CASSVGQSGEQFF.

V is TRBV13 and J is TRBJ2-7; 8 bases match TRBD1. V gave up 5 bases and J gave up 1 base; unmatched junction bases: 7. This CDR3 spans 15 amino acids. Germline CDR1 PRHDT, CDR2 FYEKMQ (reference sequence). In DNA, the CDR3 is TGTGCCAGCAGCGCTCGGACAGGGAGATCCTACGAGCAGTACTTC. Its protein is CASSARTGRSYEQYF. The full variable domain, its missing parts supplied by reference TRBV13 and TRBJ2-7, is AAGVIQSPRHLIKEKRETATLKCYPIPRHDTVYWYQQGPGQDPQFLISFYEKMQSDKGSIPDRFSAQQFSDYHSELNMSSLELGDSALYFCASSARTGRSYEQYFGPGTRLTVT.